These T cell receptor beta chains were read from a single sample in a study of cytomegalovirus exposure and HLA in healthy donors. The data were produced by immunoSEQ multiplex PCR, yet TCRdb's version contains in-frame clones alone and is incomplete. The repertoire shows more than 110,000 clones; the top ten hold 2.7%. Source material: PBMCs. Every receptor here comes from a man between 35 and 55 years old in good health and CMV-seronegative. Both conserved end residues are part of each CDR3.

TRBV4-1	CASSQEPLAGSYEQYF
TRBV5-1	CASSLAGGGAQETQYF
TRBV7-2	CASRRDRGPYEQYF
TRBV7-2	CASSLDGTGSYGYTF
TRBV27	CASSLGTGGTEQYF
TRBV6-6	CASSGQEHSNQPQHF
TRBV7-8	CASSPRGQDYNSPLHF
TRBV7-9	CASSLNVNEQFF
TRBV5-4	CASSWGVGGHYEQYF
TRBV6-5	CASSKGQGRNQPQHF
TRBV20-1	CSALGVNEQFF
TRBV15	CATSRGASVEETQYF
TRBV25-1	CASSGQGWVTEAFF
TRBV6-6	CASTYGGYSNQPQHF
TRBV14	CASSQAGQGFSSYGYTF
TRBV29-1	CSVEQVYGYTF
TRBV6-5	CASRRQGAEEKLFF
TRBV5-1	CASSPLGGGPSYEQYF
TRBV19	CASSRKQQGAQHF
TRBV9	CASSVDGTGENTIYF
TRBV7-8	CASSLTGGSSYEQYF
TRBV4-3	CASSQDIWTTYYEQYF
TRBV6-6	CASSYSTQGNTEAFF
TRBV2	CASSENLVVPYEQYF
TRBV29-1	CSVDQGANVLTF
TRBV6-5	CASSWGQGIYEQYF
TRBV28	CASNLSHRSNSPLHF
TRBV28	CASSSGGSNQPQHF
TRBV11-2	CASSRITGPSGNTIYF
TRBV2	CASSEIVHEQYF
TRBV12-5	CASGTGQGAYEQYF
TRBV2	CASSEQGVPNYGYTF
TRBV10-3	CAISESGDYGYTF
TRBV27	CASSPFGDRSNQPQHF
TRBV9	CASSVEGDRVYGYTF
TRBV5-4	CASSLGQGTNSGNTIYF
TRBV7-9	CASSSSGDTEAFF